Detailed here is one T cell receptor beta chain. The source of the sample is a study of cytomegalovirus exposure and HLA in healthy donors. Among the donors, all were healthy bone marrow donors. PCR employed 60 Vbeta and 13 Jbeta primers. Using immunoSEQ multiplex PCR, the repertoire was profiled, and TCRdb retains in-frame clones only, with some absent. The data contain 100,000 to 150,000 clones, about 84% of them seen just once; the ten biggest clones take up approximately 4%. CDR3 length: 18 residues. Germline lookup yields CDR1 SGHRS and CDR2 YFSETQ. V shed 1 base, J shed 2 bases, and the junction held 10 bases outside the gene matches.

Sequenced sample: PBMCs. The source is a man aged 18 to 35 in good health and CMV-seropositive. The chain carries TRBV5-1 and TRBJ2-2, with TRBD1 matching over 8 bases. CDR3 coding DNA: TGCGCCAGCAGCTTGCGCGGCGGACAGGGTGGAAACACCGGGGAGCTGTTTTTT. Amino acids: CASSLRGGQGGNTGELFF.